The source of this T cell receptor beta chain is a study of T cells after yellow fever vaccination. Across the whole study: Those fractions that held only low numbers of cells were prepared using the SMART-Seq v4 Ultra Low Input RNA kit.

The CDR3 is made up of 15 amino acids. V was cut by 9 bases and J by 1 base, with 17 bases left in between. Per germline, CDR1 LNHDA and CDR2 SQIVND (reference sequence). TCRdb reprocessed the 5' RACE reads via MiXCR and lists one record per CDR3 protein. The table shows around 530,000 distinct CDR3 sequences, with roughly a sixth occurring only once. The sample was PBMCs, taken about 5 days after the first yellow fever vaccination. The chain employs TRBV19 and TRBJ2-3; D may match TRBD1 or TRBD2 (6 bases each). This receptor was taken from a man aged 18 to 35 who received the YFV17D yellow fever vaccine. The CDR3 DNA sequence: TGTGCCAGCCACCGAAGGAGGGGGGGCACAGATACGCAGTATTTT. It is translated as CASHRRRGGTDTQYF.